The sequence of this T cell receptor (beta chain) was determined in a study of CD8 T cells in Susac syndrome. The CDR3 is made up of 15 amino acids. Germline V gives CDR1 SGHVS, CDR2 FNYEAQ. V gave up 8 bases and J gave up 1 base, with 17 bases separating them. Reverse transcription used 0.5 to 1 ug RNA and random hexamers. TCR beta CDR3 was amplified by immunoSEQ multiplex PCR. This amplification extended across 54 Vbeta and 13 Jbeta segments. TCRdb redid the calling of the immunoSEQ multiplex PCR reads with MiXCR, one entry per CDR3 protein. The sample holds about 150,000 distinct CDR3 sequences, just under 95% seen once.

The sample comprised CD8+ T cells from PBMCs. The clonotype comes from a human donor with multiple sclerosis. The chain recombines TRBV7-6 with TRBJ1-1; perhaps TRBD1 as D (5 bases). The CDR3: CASLALRGRNTEAFF. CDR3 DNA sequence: TGTGCCAGCCTCGCCCTGAGGGGCCGGAACACTGAAGCTTTCTTT.